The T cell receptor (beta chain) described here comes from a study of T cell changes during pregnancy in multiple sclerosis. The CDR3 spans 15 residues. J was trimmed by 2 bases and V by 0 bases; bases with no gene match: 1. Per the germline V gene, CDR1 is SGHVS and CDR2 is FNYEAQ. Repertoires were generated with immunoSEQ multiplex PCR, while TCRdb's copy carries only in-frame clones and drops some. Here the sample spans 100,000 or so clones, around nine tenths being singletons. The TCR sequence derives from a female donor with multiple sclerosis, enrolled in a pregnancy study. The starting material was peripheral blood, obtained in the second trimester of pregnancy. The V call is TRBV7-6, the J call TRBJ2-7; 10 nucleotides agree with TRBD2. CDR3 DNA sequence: TGTGCCAGCAGCTTAGCAGCGGGAGGGACCTACGAGCAGTACTTC. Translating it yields CASSLAAGGTYEQYF. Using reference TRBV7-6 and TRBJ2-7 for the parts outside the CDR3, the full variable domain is GAGVSQSPRYKVTKRGQDVALRCDPISGHVSLYWYRQALGQGPEFLTYFNYEAQQDKSGLPNDRFSAERPEGSISTLTIQRTEQRDSAMYRCASSLAAGGTYEQYFGPGTRLTVT.